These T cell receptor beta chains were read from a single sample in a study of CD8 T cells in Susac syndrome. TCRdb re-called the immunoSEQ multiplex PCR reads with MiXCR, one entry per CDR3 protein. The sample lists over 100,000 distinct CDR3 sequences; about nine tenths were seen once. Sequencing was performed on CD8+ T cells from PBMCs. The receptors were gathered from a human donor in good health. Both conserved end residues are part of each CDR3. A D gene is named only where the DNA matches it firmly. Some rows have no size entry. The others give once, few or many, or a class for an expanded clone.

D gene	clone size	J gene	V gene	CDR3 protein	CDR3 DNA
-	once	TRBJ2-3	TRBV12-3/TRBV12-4	CAINQGVGTDTQYF	TGTGCCATCAACCAAGGTGTAGGCACAGATACGCAGTATTTT
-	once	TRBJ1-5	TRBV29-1	CSTADGENQPQHF	TGCAGCACCGCGGACGGAGAAAATCAGCCCCAGCATTTT
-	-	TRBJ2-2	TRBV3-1	CASSQDLRVTGELFF	TGTGCCAGCAGCCAAGATCTCAGGGTCACCGGGGAGCTGTTTTTT
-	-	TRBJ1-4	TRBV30	CAWSVPGAKGEKLFF	TGTGCCTGGAGTGTACCCGGGGCCAAGGGTGAAAAACTGTTTTTT
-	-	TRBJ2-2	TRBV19	CASSIAETGTGELFF	TGTGCCAGTAGTATTGCGGAGACGGGCACCGGGGAGCTGTTTTTT
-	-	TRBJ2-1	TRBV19	CASQDYKNEQFF	TGTGCCAGCCAGGACTACAAGAATGAGCAGTTCTTC
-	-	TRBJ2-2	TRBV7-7	CASSLSGYSSGELFF	TGTGCTAGCAGTTTGTCGGGGTACTCATCCGGGGAGCTGTTTTTT
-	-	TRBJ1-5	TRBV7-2	CASSPVRNQPQHF	TGTGCCAGCAGCCCCGTTAGGAATCAGCCCCAGCATTTT
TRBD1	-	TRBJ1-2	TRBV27	CASSLSQGGTGYTF	TGTGCCAGCAGTTTATCGCAGGGGGGGACTGGCTACACCTTC
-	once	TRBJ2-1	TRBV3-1	CASSQEAGSYNEQFF	TGTGCCAGCAGCCAAGAGGCAGGCAGCTACAATGAGCAGTTCTTC
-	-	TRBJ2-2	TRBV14	CASSPTVANTGELFF	TGTGCCAGCAGCCCGACAGTCGCGAACACCGGGGAGCTGTTTTTT
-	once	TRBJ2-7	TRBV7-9	CASRPKTRMAAEEEYF	TGTGCCAGCAGACCTAAGACTAGGATGGCAGCCGAGGAGGAGTACTTC